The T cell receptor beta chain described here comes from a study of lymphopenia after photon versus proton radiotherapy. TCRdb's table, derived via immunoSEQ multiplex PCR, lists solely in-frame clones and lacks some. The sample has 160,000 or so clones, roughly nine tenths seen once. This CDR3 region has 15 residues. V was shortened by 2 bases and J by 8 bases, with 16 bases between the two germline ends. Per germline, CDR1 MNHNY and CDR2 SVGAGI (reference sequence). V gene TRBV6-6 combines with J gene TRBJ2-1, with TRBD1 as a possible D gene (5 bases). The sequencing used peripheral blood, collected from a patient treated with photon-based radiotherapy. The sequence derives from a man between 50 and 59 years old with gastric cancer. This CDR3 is CASSYKRGAWDEQFF. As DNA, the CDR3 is TGTGCCAGCAGTTACAAGCGTGGGGCTTGGGATGAGCAGTTCTTC.